Sequencing of this T cell receptor (beta chain) was carried out in a study of cytomegalovirus exposure and HLA in healthy donors. The germline gives CDR1 LNHDA, CDR2 SQIVND (reference sequence). The CDR3 totals 11 residues. The V gene lost 7 bases and the J gene lost 5 bases, with 5 bases spanning the gap. 13 Jbeta primers and 60 Vbeta primers were used for the PCR. Some clones are missing from TCRdb's copy, which holds only in-frame ones; the method was immunoSEQ multiplex PCR. The sample records 150,000 to 200,000 clones, about three quarters being singletons. The sequence came from a female donor in good health and CMV-seronegative. This chain links TRBV19 with TRBJ1-4, with D unresolved. Input material: PBMCs. The CDR3 sequence is CASNQNEKLFF. DNA for the CDR3: TGTGCCAGTAATCAGAATGAAAAACTGTTTTTT.